These 2 T cell receptor beta chains originate from one sample sequenced in a study of cytomegalovirus exposure and HLA in healthy donors. The PCR ran on 60 Vbeta and 13 Jbeta primers. Assay used: immunoSEQ multiplex PCR; TCRdb lists only in-frame clones, some missing. The sample contains roughly 100,000 clones, under 85% of which appear only once. Sequencing input: PBMCs. The receptors originated from a man in his forties in good health and CMV-seronegative.

J is TRBJ2-7 and V is TRBV5-4; unclear D gene. Trimming took off 4 bases at V and 3 bases at J, with 11 bases between the two ends. This CDR3 region has 13 residues. The germline CDR1 and CDR2 sequences are SGHNT and YYREEE (reference sequence). The CDR3 DNA follows: TGTGCCAGCAGCCCCCAACAGAGCTACGAGCAGTACTTC. It translates to CASSPQQSYEQYF.

The chain links TRBV5-4 to TRBJ2-7; 7 positions match TRBD1. The germline gives CDR1 SGHNT, CDR2 YYREEE (reference sequence). The CDR3 extends over 14 amino acids. Trimming removed 2 bases from V and 0 bases from J; junction bases left unmatched: 2. The CDR3 sequence is CASSFAGGSYEQYF. In DNA form, the CDR3 reads TGTGCCAGCAGCTTTGCAGGGGGCTCCTACGAGCAGTACTTC. Variable domain in full (rest from reference TRBV5-4 and TRBJ2-7): ETGVTQSPTHLIKTRGQQVTLRCSSQSGHNTVSWYQQALGQGPQFIFQYYREEENGRGNFPPRFSGLQFPNYSSELNVNALELDDSALYLCASSFAGGSYEQYFGPGTRLTVT.